The 15 T cell receptor beta chains presented below share a single source sample, sequenced in a study of OX40 agonist ivuxolimab in advanced cancers. TCRdb keeps only in-frame clones here, not all; method: immunoSEQ multiplex PCR. The table shows just under 65,000 clones, with 84% occurring only once. Material: CD4+ or CD8+ T cells sorted from blood, obtained in a trial of the OX40 agonist ivuxolimab. The source of these receptors is an adult with an advanced solid tumor such as melanoma, head and neck, liver or kidney cancer.

This chain links TRBV5-1 with TRBJ1-6; weak D call: TRBD1 (5 bases). The V gene lost 0 bases and the J gene lost 10 bases, with 11 bases spanning the gap. Germline-derived CDR1 and CDR2 are SGHRS and YFSETQ. The CDR3 is made up of 14 amino acids. The CDR3 here is CASSLDAGPSPLHF. The CDR3 DNA reads TGCGCCAGCAGCTTGGATGCAGGGCCCTCACCCCTCCACTTT.

This clone was detected only a few times. This chain connects TRBV5-6 to TRBJ1-1; no clear D gene. V lost 4 bases and J lost 1, with 11 bases in between. The CDR3 has 14 residues. CDR1 and CDR2 from the germline V gene are SGHDT and YYEEEE. DNA for the CDR3: TGTGCCAGCAGCCACCGATACAGGAACACTGAAGCTTTCTTT. Protein sequence: CASSHRYRNTEAFF.

The chain has TRBV19 and TRBJ2-2; TRBD2 is a possible D gene (6 bases). CDR3 size: 16 residues. V was shortened by 5 bases and J by 7 bases, with 20 bases between the two germline ends. The germline V gene has CDR1 LNHDA and CDR2 SQIVND (reference sequence). Here the CDR3 DNA reads TGTGCCAGTAGTGGCCGGGGACTGAAGGCGGGCGGGGAGCTGTTTTTT. It encodes CASSGRGLKAGGELFF.

The chain uses TRBV19 and TRBJ1-4; a possible D gene is TRBD1 (6 bases). Germline-derived CDR1 and CDR2 are LNHDA and SQIVND (reference sequence). The CDR3 sequence is 14 residues long. V was clipped by 4 bases and J by 7 bases, with 13 bases between them. This CDR3 reads CASSRRGALEKLFF. The DNA for the CDR3 is TGTGCCAGTAGTAGGCGGGGGGCGCTTGAAAAACTGTTTTTT.

V gene TRBV2 combines with J gene TRBJ1-1, with D hard to call. Trimming stripped 7 bases from V and 6 bases from J, with 9 bases between. The CDR3 is made up of 11 amino acids. Per germline, CDR1 SNHLY and CDR2 FYNNEI. The CDR3 loop is CASNMAPEAFF. The CDR3 coding sequence is TGTGCCAGCAACATGGCCCCTGAAGCTTTCTTT.

The chain has TRBV2 and TRBJ1-2; possibly TRBD1 for D (5 bases). V was trimmed by 6 bases and J by 4 bases, leaving 15 bases between them. CDR1 and CDR2 from the germline V gene are SNHLY and FYNNEI. The CDR3 is 14 amino acids. CDR3 in DNA: TGTGCCAGCAGCGGAGGGGCTCCAAGCTATGGCTACACCTTC. Translating it yields CASSGGAPSYGYTF. Complete variable domain (other parts from reference TRBV2 and TRBJ1-2): EPEVTQTPSHQVTQMGQEVILRCVPISNHLYFYWYRQILGQKVEFLVSFYNNEISEKSEIFDDQFSVERPDGSNFTLKIRSTKLEDSAMYFCASSGGAPSYGYTFGSGTRLTVV.

This clone has only one observation. The chain employs TRBV5-6 and TRBJ1-1; D remains ambiguous. CDR3 length: 15 amino acids. The V gene lost 4 bases and the J gene lost 4 bases, with 17 bases spanning the gap. Per the germline V gene, CDR1 is SGHDT and CDR2 is YYEEEE. CDR3 sequence: CASSNDWGMGTEAFF. In DNA form, the CDR3 reads TGTGCCAGCAGCAACGATTGGGGAATGGGCACTGAAGCTTTCTTT.

This sequence joins TRBV19 and TRBJ2-1, with D tentatively TRBD1 or TRBD2 (5 bases each). The CDR3 totals 14 residues. Trimming pared 3 bases from V and 8 bases from J, leaving 14 bases between. Germline values: CDR1 LNHDA, CDR2 SQIVND (reference sequence). The CDR3 loop is CASSMGTELDEQFF. Written as DNA, the CDR3 is TGTGCCAGTAGTATGGGGACCGAATTGGATGAGCAGTTCTTC.

The V gene is TRBV15, the J gene TRBJ2-7; D is possibly TRBD1 (7 bases). This CDR3 comprises 14 residues. The germline V gene has CDR1 LNHNV and CDR2 YYDKDF (reference sequence). V was trimmed by 5 bases and J by 1 base, leaving 12 bases between them. The DNA of the CDR3 is TGTGCCACCAGCGGAGGGGGCGCGTCCTACGAGCAGTACTTC. Amino acids: CATSGGGASYEQYF.

This clone was detected a few times. The genes are TRBV18 and TRBJ2-2; D tentatively fits TRBD1 or TRBD2 (5 bases each). Germline lookup yields CDR1 KGHSH and CDR2 LQKENI. This CDR3 spans 15 amino acids. The germline V and J ends were trimmed by 1 base and 6 bases, with 12 bases remaining between them. The CDR3 nucleotides read TGTGCCAGCTCACCACGGCAGGGAGATGCCGGGGAGCTGTTTTTT. This encodes CASSPRQGDAGELFF.

This clone was seen once. The V and J genes are TRBV7-9 and TRBJ2-1, with 8 bases matching TRBD2. V was pared by 2 bases and J by 2 bases, with 5 bases of the junction left unmatched. CDR3 length equals 16 residues. The germline V gene has CDR1 SEHNR and CDR2 FQNEAQ (reference sequence). CDR3: CASSLSLAGAYNEQFF. In nucleotides, the CDR3 is TGTGCCAGCAGCTTATCCCTAGCGGGTGCCTACAATGAGCAGTTCTTC.

The rearrangement joins TRBV5-1 to TRBJ1-1; 8 positions match TRBD1. The CDR3 is 13 residues long. Germline CDR1 reads SGHRS; CDR2 reads YFSETQ. The ends lost 4 bases at V and 6 bases at J; junction bases unmatched: 5. CDR3 sequence reads: CASSGEGQAEAFF. The CDR3 nucleotides read TGCGCCAGCAGCGGGGAGGGACAGGCTGAAGCTTTCTTT.

The CDR3 reads CASSYSSESSEQFF. The CDR3 DNA sequence: TGTGCCAGCAGCTACTCTTCGGAAAGCAGTGAGCAGTTCTTC. The rearrangement links TRBV7-6 to TRBJ2-1, with no clear D. Trimming removed 4 bases at V and 9 bases at J, with 16 bases between. Germline V gene sequence: CDR1 SGHVS, CDR2 FNYEAQ. This CDR3 comprises 14 residues.

This clone was found once. V and J are TRBV6-6 and TRBJ2-3; 10 bases are a match to TRBD2. This CDR3 region has 14 residues. In germline, CDR1 is MNHNY, CDR2 SVGAGI (reference sequence). With V trimmed by 10 bases and J by 4 bases, 8 bases remained unmatched. The CDR3 protein is CATQREGQSDTQYF. The CDR3 nucleotides read TGTGCCACTCAGCGGGAGGGCCAGTCAGATACGCAGTATTTT.

The rearrangement links TRBV9 to TRBJ1-2; 7 nucleotides match TRBD1. There are 15 residues in the CDR3. The germline V gene encodes CDR1 SGDLS and CDR2 YYNGEE. V gave up 3 bases and J gave up 4 bases; unmatched junction bases: 9. As DNA, the CDR3 is TGTGCCAGCAGCGCCTCACAGGGGATGGGCTATGGCTACACCTTC. Residues: CASSASQGMGYGYTF. The variable domain in full, with the rest retrieved from reference TRBV9 and TRBJ1-2, is DSGVTQTPKHLITATGQRVTLRCSPRSGDLSVYWYQQSLDQGLQFLIQYYNGEERAKGNILERFSAQQFPDLHSELNLSSLELGDSALYFCASSASQGMGYGYTFGSGTRLTVV.